Each of the 19 T cell receptor beta chains below was sequenced from the same sample in a study of T cell responses to AZD1222 COVID-19 vaccine. The repertoire was sequenced with immunoSEQ multiplex PCR; TCRdb's copy has only in-frame clones and lacks some. In the table there are roughly 190,000 clones, over 80% of which are singletons. The material sequenced was peripheral blood, taken on day 0 of AZD1222 vaccination. Receptor source: an adult in good health.

This clone came up a few times. The rearrangement links TRBV19 to TRBJ1-3; no firm D call. Germline lookup yields CDR1 LNHDA and CDR2 SQIVND (reference sequence). CDR3 length: 16 amino acids. Trimming removed 2 bases at V and 0 bases at J, with 11 bases between. The CDR3 coding sequence is TGTGCCAGTAGTATAAGGGTCCAGCGCTCTGGAAACACCATATATTTT. This translates into CASSIRVQRSGNTIYF.

The rearrangement links TRBV28 to TRBJ1-4; TRBD1 might be the D (5 bases). The CDR3 is made up of 13 amino acids. CDR1 MDHEN and CDR2 SYDVKM come from the germline V gene. Trimming shortened V by 7 bases and J by 10 bases, and 16 bases separated the two germline ends. CDR3 amino acids: CASITGPKGKLFF. DNA of the CDR3: TGTGCCAGCATCACAGGCCCAAAGGGAAAACTGTTTTTT. The full variable domain, in which reference TRBV28 and TRBJ1-4 provide the parts outside the CDR3, is DVKVTQSSRYLVKRTGEKVFLECVQDMDHENMFWYRQDPGLGLRLIYFSYDVKMKEKGDIPEGYSVSREKKERFSLILESASTNQTSMYLCASITGPKGKLFFGSGTQLSVL.

This rearrangement joins TRBV9 to TRBJ1-5, with D possibly TRBD1 on 5 matching bases. The CDR3 runs 13 residues. V shed 4 bases and J shed 4 bases, with 9 bases lying between them. The germline V gene encodes CDR1 SGDLS and CDR2 YYNGEE. For the CDR3, the DNA is TGTGCCAGCAGCCAACAGGAGAATCAGCCCCAGCATTTT. Translation: CASSQQENQPQHF.

The rearrangement joins TRBV2 to TRBJ2-3; 7 positions match TRBD1. CDR1 SNHLY and CDR2 FYNNEI come from the germline V gene. The CDR3 consists of 15 residues. The J segment lost 2 bases and the V segment lost 2 bases, leaving 4 bases of the junction unmatched. This CDR3 reads CASSERDSYTDTQYF. Here the CDR3 DNA reads TGTGCCAGCAGTGAAAGGGACAGCTACACAGATACGCAGTATTTT. Full variable domain (remainder filled in from reference TRBV2 and TRBJ2-3): EPEVTQTPSHQVTQMGQEVILRCVPISNHLYFYWYRQILGQKVEFLVSFYNNEISEKSEIFDDQFSVERPDGSNFTLKIRSTKLEDSAMYFCASSERDSYTDTQYFGPGTRLTVL.

The CDR3 is CASSKEESLGTLQPQHF. CDR3 sequence (DNA): TGTGCCAGCAGCAAAGAAGAATCGCTGGGGACCCTTCAGCCCCAGCATTTT. The chain couples TRBV21-1 to TRBJ1-5. TRBV21-1 is termed a pseudogene. The CDR3 consists of 17 residues.

The chain carries TRBV9 and TRBJ2-6; 7 bases fit TRBD1. CDR1 and CDR2 from the germline V gene are SGDLS and YYNGEE. The junction had 6 bases not matched to a gene; V was cut back by 5 bases and J by 4 bases. This CDR3 has 15 residues. This CDR3 reads CASSRQGTGANVLTF. The CDR3 DNA sequence: TGTGCCAGCAGTCGACAGGGTACCGGGGCCAACGTCCTGACTTTC.

The chain combines TRBV6-5 with TRBJ1-5; D might be TRBD1 (6 bases). Trimming removed 5 bases from V and 2 bases from J, with 13 bases in between. The germline V gene has CDR1 MNHEY and CDR2 SVGAGI. This CDR3 is built from 15 residues. CDR3 coding DNA: TGTGCCAGCAGTATGACTAGGACAGGCAATCAGCCCCAGCATTTT. Its translation is CASSMTRTGNQPQHF.

The chain employs TRBV18 and TRBJ1-5; D unresolved. This CDR3 has 17 amino acids. Trimming took 1 base from V and 1 from J, leaving 14 bases between them. Germline lookup yields CDR1 KGHSH and CDR2 LQKENI. CDR3 sequence (DNA): TGTGCCAGCTCACCACAGGGTCCCGGAGCCAGCAATCAGCCCCAGCATTTT. Encoded protein: CASSPQGPGASNQPQHF.

This clone was seen just once. This rearrangement joins TRBV5-1 to TRBJ1-3; D is unresolved. Trimming removed 1 base at V and 1 base at J, with 9 bases between. Per germline, CDR1 SGHRS and CDR2 YFSETQ. The CDR3 runs 15 residues. CDR3 bases: TGCGCCAGCAGCTTGAGCCTAACTTCTGGAAACACCATATATTTT. Its protein is CASSLSLTSGNTIYF.

This clone was picked up a small number of times. The rearrangement links TRBV3-1 (or the pseudogene TRBV3-2) to TRBJ1-6; 8 bases agree with TRBD1. Germline-derived CDR1 and CDR2 are LGHDT and YNNKEL (reference sequence). With V trimmed by 4 bases and J by 5 bases, 4 bases remained unmatched. This CDR3 has 15 amino acids. Here the CDR3 reads CASSLRTGNNSPLHF. CDR3 DNA: TGTGCCAGCAGCCTTCGGACAGGGAATAATTCACCCCTCCACTTT.

This chain joins TRBV2 and TRBJ1-6, with a tentative D call TRBD1 (6 bases). Germline lookup yields CDR1 SNHLY and CDR2 FYNNEI. The CDR3 runs to 13 residues. Trimming pared 7 bases from V and 7 bases from J, leaving 11 bases between. The CDR3 protein is CASNRELNSPLHF. For the CDR3, the DNA is TGTGCCAGCAACAGGGAGCTGAATTCACCCCTCCACTTT.

This chain joins TRBV5-1 and TRBJ2-7, with D possibly TRBD1 on 5 matching bases. The length of the CDR3 is 15 residues. Germline V gives CDR1 SGHRS, CDR2 YFSETQ. V dropped 2 bases and J dropped 5 bases, with 17 bases sitting between them. The DNA of the CDR3 is TGCGCCAGCAGCTTCGGCAGGGCAAATCCGGACGAGCAGTACTTC. Translated: CASSFGRANPDEQYF.

This chain joins TRBV4-3 and TRBJ1-2; TRBD1 matches 8 bases. The CDR3 consists of 17 residues. V shed 3 bases and J 4 bases; nucleotides not matched to a gene: 13. Per the germline V gene, CDR1 is LGHNA and CDR2 is YSLEER. The CDR3 here is CASSQSAETGVGYGYTF. The CDR3 DNA is TGCGCCAGCAGCCAGTCCGCCGAGACAGGGGTTGGCTATGGCTACACCTTC.

The genes are TRBV12-3 or TRBV12-4 and TRBJ1-2; D uncertain. The CDR3 consists of 13 residues. V was trimmed by 7 bases and J by 4 bases, leaving 13 bases between them. DNA for the CDR3: TGTGCCAGCACCCCGAGTGGGCTCTATGGCTACACCTTC. Translating it yields CASTPSGLYGYTF.

The CDR3 region is CASRYREATEAFF. The CDR3 nucleotides are TGTGCCAGCAGGTACAGGGAGGCCACTGAAGCTTTCTTT. V usage is TRBV12-3 or TRBV12-4 and J usage is TRBJ1-1; D perhaps matches TRBD1 (6 bases). Trimming removed 6 bases from V and 4 bases from J, with 12 bases in between. The CDR3 is 13 amino acids.

This chain joins TRBV9 and TRBJ1-2, with D unclear. Per germline, CDR1 SGDLS and CDR2 YYNGEE. With 2 bases removed from V and 1 base from J, the gap between germline ends came to 6 bases. This CDR3 has 13 amino acids. CDR3 coding DNA: TGTGCCAGCAGCGTCCAGGATAACTATGGCTACACCTTC. It specifies CASSVQDNYGYTF.

The V gene is TRBV6-1, the J gene TRBJ1-2; no firm D call. This CDR3 comprises 13 residues. Germline V gives CDR1 MNHNS, CDR2 SASEGT. Trimming left V 1 base short and J 2 bases short, with 5 bases between. The CDR3 spells CASSEDGNYGYTF. The CDR3 DNA reads TGTGCCAGCAGTGAAGACGGGAACTATGGCTACACCTTC.

This chain links TRBV6-5 with TRBJ1-3; D perhaps matches TRBD1 (5 bases). Trimming took 4 bases from V and 4 from J, leaving 11 bases between them. CDR1 MNHEY and CDR2 SVGAGI come from the germline V gene. The CDR3 length is 14 residues. The CDR3 bases are TGTGCCAGCAGTTCCTCAGGGTCCGGAAACACCATATATTTT. Amino acids: CASSSSGSGNTIYF.

This sequence joins TRBV11-3 and TRBJ2-2; the D gene could be TRBD1 or TRBD2 (5 bases each). The V gene lost 1 base and the J gene lost 3 bases, with 6 bases spanning the gap. Looked up from germline, CDR1 is SGHNT and CDR2 is YENEEA. This CDR3 has 14 residues. In DNA form, the CDR3 reads TGTGCCAGCAGCTTAGGAGGGGACACCGGGGAGCTGTTTTTT. Translated: CASSLGGDTGELFF.